This passage covers 2 T cell receptor beta chains from one sample sequenced in a study of cytomegalovirus exposure and HLA in healthy donors. Only in-frame clones appear in the TCRdb table, and some are missing; sequencing was by immunoSEQ multiplex PCR. The sample holds 97,000 or so clones, more than 85% seen once. The material sequenced was PBMCs. The receptor source for this set is a man aged 18 to 29 in good health and CMV-seropositive.

The chain recombines TRBV4-2 with TRBJ2-7; TRBD1 matches 7 bases. V was clipped by 0 bases and J by 6 bases; unmatched bases: 11. CDR3 length equals 16 residues. Germline CDR1 and CDR2: LGHNA and YNFKEQ. The CDR3 region is CASSQDSAGGKGEQYF. CDR3 DNA: TGTGCCAGCAGCCAAGATTCGGCAGGGGGTAAGGGCGAGCAGTACTTC.

The J gene is TRBJ2-3, the V gene TRBV15; D uncertain. This CDR3 contains 15 residues. Trimming left V 5 bases short and J 3 bases short, with 15 bases between. In germline, CDR1 is LNHNV, CDR2 YYDKDF (reference sequence). CDR3 sequence reads: CATSGDRVQTDTQYF. CDR3 in DNA: TGTGCCACCAGCGGCGATCGGGTTCAGACAGATACGCAGTATTTT.